Listed here are 15 T cell receptor beta chains from one sample, sequenced in a study of T cell repertoires in cytomegalovirus infection. TCRdb re-derived calls from the reads in MiXCR, one entry per CDR3 protein. The sample lists nearly 650,000 distinct CDR3 sequences, more than 20% occurring once. The sequenced sample consisted of CD8+ T cells from PBMCs. The receptors stem from a human donor in good health (CMV status not recorded). Some clones in this sample may be carry-over from other donors' samples.

This clonotype was found once. A read error may produce the germline difference seen at one junction end. This chain uses TRBV27 with TRBJ2-6, with 8 bases fitting TRBD1. CDR3 length: 18 residues. Germline values: CDR1 MNHEY, CDR2 SMNVEV (reference sequence). The CDR3 is CASSLSGTGLGGANVPTF. In DNA, the CDR3 is TGTGCCAGCAGTTTATCCGGGACAGGCCTAGGAGGGGCCAACGTCCCGACTTTC.

About this clonotype: Relative to the germline gene, one junction end is altered; a read error may explain this. This sequence joins TRBV7-6 and TRBJ1-5; 8 nucleotides line up with TRBD1. CDR3 length: 13 residues. In germline, CDR1 is SGHVS, CDR2 FNYEAQ. The DNA for the CDR3 is TGTGTCAGCAGCCATGACAGGGGTCAGCCCCAGCATTTT. Amino acid sequence: CVSSHDRGQPQHF.

As for this clonotype: This may be a read error, as it is one base from a much larger clone. V and J are TRBV7-6 and TRBJ2-1; possible D gene TRBD1, 5 bases. From germline, CDR1 is SGHVS and CDR2 FNYEAQ. The CDR3 has 17 amino acids. V dropped 6 bases and J dropped 6 bases, with 24 bases sitting between them. The CDR3 bases are TGTGCCAGCAGGAACACCTCCCCGGCAGGGTCTATCAATGAGCAGTTCTTC. Translated: CASRNTSPAGSINEQFF.

This clonotype was observed at least ten times. This rearrangement joins TRBV20-1 to TRBJ1-2, with 7 bases identical to TRBD1. This CDR3 spans 13 amino acids. Trimming at V came to 6 bases and at J to 4 bases, leaving 8 bases not matched to a gene. Germline values: CDR1 DFQATT, CDR2 SNEGSKA (reference sequence). CDR3: CSAKDRSAYGYTF. In DNA, the CDR3 is TGCAGTGCCAAGGACAGGAGCGCCTATGGCTACACCTTC.

This clonotype occurred a few times. V is TRBV27 and J is TRBJ2-5; 7 nucleotides match TRBD2. Germline CDR1 reads MNHEY; CDR2 reads SMNVEV (reference sequence). Unmatched junction bases numbered 10, after V lost 5 bases and J lost 1 base. The CDR3 runs to 16 residues. The CDR3 protein is CASSPSSGDTQETQYF. In nucleotides, the CDR3 is TGTGCCAGCAGTCCCTCTAGCGGCGATACCCAAGAGACCCAGTACTTC.

The gene calls are TRBV2 and TRBJ1-1; D remains unclear. V shed 7 bases and J shed 3 bases, with 3 bases lying between them. This CDR3 has 10 amino acids. The V gene's germline CDR1 is SNHLY and CDR2 FYNNEI. CDR3 loop: CASKYTEAFF. As DNA, the CDR3 is TGTGCCAGCAAATACACTGAAGCTTTCTTT.

This clonotype was seen a handful of times. The rearrangement uses TRBV11-2 and TRBJ2-1; TRBD1 might be the D (5 bases). The CDR3 length is 15 residues. Germline CDR1 is SGHAT and CDR2 is FQNNGV. With 0 bases removed from V and 4 bases from J, the gap between germline ends came to 10 bases. CDR3 residues: CASSLEGALYNEQFF. DNA of the CDR3: TGTGCCAGCAGCTTAGAAGGGGCCCTATACAATGAGCAGTTCTTC.

This clonotype came up a few times. J is TRBJ2-7 and V is TRBV20-1; tentative D call: TRBD2 (6 bases). Germline lookup yields CDR1 DFQATT and CDR2 SNEGSKA (reference sequence). The CDR3 spans 14 residues. The V end lost 0 bases, the J end lost 5 bases, and 14 bases lay between the germline ends. The CDR3 spells CSARDQGGEDEQYV. The DNA of the CDR3 is TGCAGTGCTAGAGATCAAGGCGGGGAGGACGAGCAGTACGTC.

This clonotype was recorded many times. The V and J genes are TRBV12-3 or TRBV12-4 and TRBJ2-1, with 8 bases identical to TRBD1. Trimming at V came to 5 bases and at J to 8 bases, leaving 5 bases not matched to a gene. This CDR3 spans 13 amino acids. The CDR3 bases are TGTGCCAGCAGTCTCGGACAGGGCGATGAGCAGTTCTTC. It codes for CASSLGQGDEQFF.

The chain carries TRBV6-5 and TRBJ2-1; the match to TRBD1 covers 11 bases. Germline assignment: CDR1 MNHEY and CDR2 SVGAGI. The ends lost 6 bases at V and 12 bases at J; junction bases unmatched: 16. The CDR3 extends over 16 amino acids. CDR3 sequence reads: CASSLGQGAPHGVQFF. The CDR3 DNA sequence: TGTGCCAGCAGCCTCGGACAGGGGGCGCCCCATGGTGTGCAGTTCTTC.

This clonotype was picked up a small number of times. The V and J genes are TRBV6-5 and TRBJ2-5, with D maybe TRBD1 (5 bases). In germline, CDR1 is MNHEY, CDR2 SVGAGI. Trimming pared 0 bases from V and 4 bases from J, leaving 15 bases between. CDR3 length: 16 amino acids. CDR3 DNA sequence: TGTGCCAGCAGTTACTCGAGAGCCAGGGCCCTAGAGACCCAGTACTTC. It yields the protein CASSYSRARALETQYF.

This rearrangement joins TRBV6-2 or TRBV6-3 to TRBJ2-1; 10 bases align to TRBD2. Trimming cost V 5 bases and J 0 bases; bases outside gene matches: 13. From germline, CDR1 is MNHEY and CDR2 SVGEGT. The CDR3 has 19 amino acids. CDR3 sequence reads: CASSKLSGGLAVSYNEQFF. The CDR3 DNA sequence: TGTGCCAGCAGTAAACTATCGGGAGGACTAGCGGTCTCCTACAATGAGCAGTTCTTC.

This clonotype occurred many times. V gene TRBV6-5 combines with J gene TRBJ2-1; no reliable D call. Germline V gene sequence: CDR1 MNHEY, CDR2 SVGAGI. Trimming removed 1 base from V and 0 bases from J, with 16 bases in between. There are 18 residues in the CDR3. The CDR3 DNA follows: TGTGCCAGCAGTTACTTTCCCAGCCCCAAAAGCTCCTACAATGAGCAGTTCTTC. Its translation: CASSYFPSPKSSYNEQFF.

The V gene is TRBV9, the J gene TRBJ2-1, with 7 bases that match TRBD2. Looked up from germline, CDR1 is SGDLS and CDR2 is YYNGEE. The V gene end was trimmed by 4 bases and the J gene end by 5 bases; junction bases not matched to a gene: 9. The CDR3 contains 15 residues. CDR3: CASSPPRRGNNEQFF. CDR3 coding DNA: TGTGCCAGCAGCCCCCCACGGCGGGGGAACAATGAGCAGTTCTTC.

With regard to this clonotype: A much larger clone differs from this one at a single base, so this may be a read error. The V and J genes are TRBV6-2 or TRBV6-3 and TRBJ2-3; 12 nucleotides line up with TRBD2. Germline values: CDR1 MNHEY, CDR2 SVGEGT. The CDR3 length is 18 residues. The trim removed 6 bases at V and 0 bases at J, leaving 10 bases unmatched. CDR3 region: CASRRNSTSGGSTDTQYF. The CDR3 DNA sequence: TGTGCCAGCAGACGTAACTCGACTAGCGGGGGTAGCACAGATACGCAGTATTTT.